This T cell receptor beta chain was identified in a study of blood T cell repertoires in COVID-19. In the study overall: Acute and convalescent COVID-19 specimens originated in the United States, Italy and Spain. T cells, B-cell-depleted T cells, or PBMCs supplied cDNA or gDNA.

This CDR3 has 13 amino acids. V was cut by 2 bases and J by 4 bases, with 8 bases left in between. CDR1 and CDR2 (germline): MNHEY, SVGAGI. Two negative PCRs, clearance, or symptom resolution had been documented for recovered Cohort 3 donors. This clone is a singleton in its sample. Authors' processing steps: By means of reference gene primer amplification, nucleated cell counts were estimated. Libraries were prepared by immunoSEQ multiplex PCR; TCRdb keeps only in-frame clonotypes and omits some of them. D and trimming come from the DNA, and the V and J calls and clone size come from that table. The data contain a few hundred thousand clones, around 89% of them singletons.

This rearrangement joins TRBV6-5 to TRBJ1-2; D might be TRBD1 (6 bases). Sample: PBMCs or T cells enriched from blood (not recorded which). This TCR derives from a man between 18 and 29 years old who had recovered from COVID-19. The CDR3 coding sequence is TGTGCCAGCAGTTACACAGGGACCTATGGCTACACCTTC. Its protein product is CASSYTGTYGYTF.